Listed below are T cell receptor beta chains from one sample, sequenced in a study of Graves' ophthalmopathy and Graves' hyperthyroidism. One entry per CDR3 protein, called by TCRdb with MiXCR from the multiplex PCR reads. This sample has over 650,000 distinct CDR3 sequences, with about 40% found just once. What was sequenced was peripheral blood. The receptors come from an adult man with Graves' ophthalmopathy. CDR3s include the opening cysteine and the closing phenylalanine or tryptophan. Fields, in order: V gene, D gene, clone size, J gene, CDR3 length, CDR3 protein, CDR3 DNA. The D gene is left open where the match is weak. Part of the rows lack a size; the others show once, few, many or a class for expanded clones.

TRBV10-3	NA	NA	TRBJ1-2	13	CAISGDRAYGYTF	TGTGCCATCAGTGGTGACAGAGCCTATGGCTACACCTTC
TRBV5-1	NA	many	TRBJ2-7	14	CASSLRGTLYEQYF	TGCGCCAGCAGCTTGCGCGGGACGCTCTACGAGCAGTACTTC
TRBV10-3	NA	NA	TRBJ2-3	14	CAISPGTTTDTQYF	TGTGCCATCAGCCCGGGGACGACCACAGATACGCAGTATTTT
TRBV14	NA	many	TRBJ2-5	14	CASSRAPSQETQYF	TGTGCCAGCAGCCGAGCTCCCTCCCAAGAGACCCAGTACTTC
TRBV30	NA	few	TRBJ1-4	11	CAWSVYEKLFF	TGTGCCTGGAGTGTATATGAAAAACTGTTTTTT
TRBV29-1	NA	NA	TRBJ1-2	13	CSVEEGVDYGYTF	TGCAGCGTTGAAGAAGGGGTCGACTATGGCTACACCTTC
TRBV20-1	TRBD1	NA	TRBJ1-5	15	CSASRGPAHSQPQHF	TGCAGTGCTTCCAGGGGGCCGGCACATTCTCAGCCCCAGCATTTT
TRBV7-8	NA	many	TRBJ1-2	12	CASSRTLGGYTF	TGTGCCAGCAGCAGGACCCTGGGTGGCTACACCTTC
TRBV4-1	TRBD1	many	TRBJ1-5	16	CASSQGRGQSNQPQHF	TGCGCCAGCAGCCAAGGCAGGGGACAGAGCAATCAGCCCCAGCATTTT
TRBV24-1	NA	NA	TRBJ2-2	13	CATSRRDTGELFF	TGTGCCACCTCCCGTCGGGACACCGGGGAGCTGTTTTTT
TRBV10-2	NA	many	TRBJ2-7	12	CASRPSGYEQYF	TGCGCCAGCAGGCCTAGTGGGTACGAGCAGTACTTC
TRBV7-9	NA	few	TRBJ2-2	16	CASSLFTYQTTGELFF	TGTGCCAGCAGCTTATTCACATACCAAACCACCGGGGAGCTGTTTTTT
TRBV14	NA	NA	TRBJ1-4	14	CASSQMDLNEKLFF	TGTGCCAGCAGCCAAATGGACCTCAATGAAAAACTGTTTTTT
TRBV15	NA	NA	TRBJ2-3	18	CATSRERALRAITDTQYF	TGTGCCACCAGCAGAGAGAGGGCTTTACGGGCGATCACAGATACGCAGTATTTT
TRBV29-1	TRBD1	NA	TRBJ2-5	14	CSVGLTGEEETQYF	TGCAGCGTTGGACTGACAGGGGAAGAAGAGACCCAGTACTTC
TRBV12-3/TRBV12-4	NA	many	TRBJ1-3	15	CASSVDSRTGNTIYF	TGTGCCAGCAGTGTAGACAGCAGAACTGGAAACACCATATATTTT
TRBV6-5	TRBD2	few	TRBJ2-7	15	CASSYSRGDLHEQYF	TGTGCCAGCAGTTACTCTCGGGGGGATCTGCACGAGCAGTACTTC
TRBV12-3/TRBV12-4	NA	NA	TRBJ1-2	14	CASGFGVGNYGYTF	TGTGCTAGTGGTTTCGGGGTTGGGAACTATGGCTACACCTTC
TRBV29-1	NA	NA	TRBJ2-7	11	CSSLRQDEQYF	TGCAGCAGTTTACGACAGGACGAGCAGTACTTC
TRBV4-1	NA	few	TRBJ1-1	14	CASSQDPGSLGAFF	TGCGCCAGCAGCCAAGATCCCGGCTCCTTGGGAGCTTTCTTT
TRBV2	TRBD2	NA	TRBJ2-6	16	CASRRGSGTGANVLTF	TGTGCCAGTCGAAGGGGCAGCGGGACTGGGGCCAACGTCCTGACTTTC
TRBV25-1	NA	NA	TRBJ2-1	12	CASSDRQAEQFF	TGTGCCAGCAGTGACCGCCAGGCTGAGCAGTTCTTC
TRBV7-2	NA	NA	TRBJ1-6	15	CASSLGPEMNSPLHF	TGTGCCAGCAGCTTAGGGCCGGAGATGAATTCACCCCTCCACTTT
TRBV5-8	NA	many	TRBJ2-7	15	CASSLGGLGEYEQYF	TGTGCCAGCAGCTTGGGTGGACTTGGGGAGTACGAGCAGTACTTC
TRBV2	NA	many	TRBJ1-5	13	CASSEGGAGPQHF	TGTGCCAGCAGTGAAGGGGGGGCCGGACCCCAGCATTTT
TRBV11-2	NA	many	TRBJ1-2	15	CASSLDRNSNYGYTF	TGTGCCAGCAGCTTAGATCGAAACTCCAACTATGGCTACACCTTC
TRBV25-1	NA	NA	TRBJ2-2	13	CASRTPNTGELFF	TGTGCCAGCAGGACTCCGAACACCGGGGAGCTGTTTTTT
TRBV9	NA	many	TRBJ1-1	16	CASSNSRRGKNTEAFF	TGTGCCAGCAGCAACTCTCGACGGGGAAAGAACACTGAAGCTTTCTTT
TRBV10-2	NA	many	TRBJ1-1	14	CASSEMRGVTEAFF	TGCGCCAGCAGTGAAATGCGGGGAGTCACTGAAGCTTTCTTT
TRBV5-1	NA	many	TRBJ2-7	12	CASTDSSYEQYF	TGCGCCAGCACGGACAGCTCCTACGAGCAGTACTTC
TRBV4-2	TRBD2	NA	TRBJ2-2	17	CASSQDGLAGGTGELFF	TGTGCCAGCAGCCAAGATGGACTAGCGGGAGGGACCGGGGAGCTGTTTTTT
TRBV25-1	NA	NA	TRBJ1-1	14	CASSAGGTYTEAFF	TGTGCCAGCAGTGCGGGGGGGACCTACACTGAAGCTTTCTTT
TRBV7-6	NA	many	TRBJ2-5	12	CASTDHLETQYF	TGTGCCAGCACGGACCACTTGGAGACCCAGTACTTC